This record looks at one T cell receptor beta chain sequence and its context. The repertoire was sequenced with immunoSEQ multiplex PCR; TCRdb's copy has only in-frame clones and lacks some. The table records over 60,000 clones, 85% to 90% of them present only once. Patients who had autoimmune disease history or got systemic immunosuppression were left out. Samples were taken at baseline and on day 1 of cycles 4 and 7. This CDR3 comprises 13 residues. Unmatched junction bases numbered 4, after V lost 7 bases and J lost 2 bases. Germline values: CDR1 SGHRS, CDR2 YFSETQ. The sample originates from a study of OX40 agonist ivuxolimab in advanced cancers. Whole-study context: It was ivuxolimab, an agonistic anti-OX40 (CD134) antibody, that patients were treated with.

Sequences were derived from CD4+ or CD8+ T cells sorted from blood, sampled in a trial of the OX40 agonist ivuxolimab. J is TRBJ2-3 and V is TRBV5-1; the match to TRBD1 covers 7 bases. The sequence was obtained from an adult with an advanced solid tumor such as melanoma, head and neck, liver or kidney cancer. The CDR3 here is CASGQVSTDTQYF. In nucleotides, the CDR3 is TGCGCCAGCGGACAGGTTTCCACAGATACGCAGTATTTT.